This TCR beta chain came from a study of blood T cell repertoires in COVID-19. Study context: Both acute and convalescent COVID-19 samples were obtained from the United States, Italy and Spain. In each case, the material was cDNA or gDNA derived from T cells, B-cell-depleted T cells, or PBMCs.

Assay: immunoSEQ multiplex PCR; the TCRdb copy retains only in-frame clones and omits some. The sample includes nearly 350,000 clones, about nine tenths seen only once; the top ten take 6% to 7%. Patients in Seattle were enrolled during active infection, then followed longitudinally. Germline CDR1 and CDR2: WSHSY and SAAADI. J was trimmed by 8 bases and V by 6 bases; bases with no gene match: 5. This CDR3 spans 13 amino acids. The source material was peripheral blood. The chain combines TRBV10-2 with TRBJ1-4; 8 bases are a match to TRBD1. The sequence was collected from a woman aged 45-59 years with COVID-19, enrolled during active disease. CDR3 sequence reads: CASRGQGGEKLFF. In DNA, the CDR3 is TGCGCCAGCAGAGGACAGGGTGGGGAAAAACTGTTTTTT.